The present entry profiles one TCR beta chain with its context. V was cut by 4 bases and J by 0 bases, with 11 bases left in between. CDR3 length: 15 residues. The germline V gene has CDR1 SGHRS and CDR2 YFSETQ. PCR employed 60 Vbeta and 13 Jbeta primers. The protocol was immunoSEQ multiplex PCR, while the TCRdb copy is restricted to in-frame clones and leaves out a portion. The repertoire holds just under 95,000 clones, with around 74% as singletons. The data originate from a study of cytomegalovirus exposure and HLA in healthy donors. This chain links TRBV5-1 with TRBJ2-1, with D possibly being TRBD2 (6 bases). Input material: PBMCs. This receptor was identified in a man in his forties or fifties in good health and CMV-seropositive. For the CDR3, the DNA is TGCGCCAGCAGCGACCGGGACTCCTCCTACAATGAGCAGTTCTTC. Residues: CASSDRDSSYNEQFF.